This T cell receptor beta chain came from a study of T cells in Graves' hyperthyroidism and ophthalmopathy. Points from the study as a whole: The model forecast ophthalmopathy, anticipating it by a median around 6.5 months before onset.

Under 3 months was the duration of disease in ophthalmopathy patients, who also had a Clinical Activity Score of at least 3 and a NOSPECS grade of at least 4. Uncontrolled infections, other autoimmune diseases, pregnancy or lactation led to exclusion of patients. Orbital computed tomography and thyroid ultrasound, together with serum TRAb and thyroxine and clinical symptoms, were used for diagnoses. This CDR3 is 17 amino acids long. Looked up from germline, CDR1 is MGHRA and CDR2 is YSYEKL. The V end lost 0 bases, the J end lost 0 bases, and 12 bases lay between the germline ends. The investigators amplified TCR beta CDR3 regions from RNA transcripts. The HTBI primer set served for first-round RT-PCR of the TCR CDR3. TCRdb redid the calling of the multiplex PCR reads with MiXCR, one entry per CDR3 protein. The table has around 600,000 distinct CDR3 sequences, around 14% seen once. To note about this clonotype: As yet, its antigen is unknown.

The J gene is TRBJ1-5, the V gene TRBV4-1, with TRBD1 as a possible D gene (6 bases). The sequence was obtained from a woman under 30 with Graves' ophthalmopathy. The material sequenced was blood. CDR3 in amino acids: CASSQEGTQYSNQPQHF. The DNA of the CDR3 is TGCGCCAGCAGCCAAGAGGGGACACAGTATAGCAATCAGCCCCAGCATTTT.